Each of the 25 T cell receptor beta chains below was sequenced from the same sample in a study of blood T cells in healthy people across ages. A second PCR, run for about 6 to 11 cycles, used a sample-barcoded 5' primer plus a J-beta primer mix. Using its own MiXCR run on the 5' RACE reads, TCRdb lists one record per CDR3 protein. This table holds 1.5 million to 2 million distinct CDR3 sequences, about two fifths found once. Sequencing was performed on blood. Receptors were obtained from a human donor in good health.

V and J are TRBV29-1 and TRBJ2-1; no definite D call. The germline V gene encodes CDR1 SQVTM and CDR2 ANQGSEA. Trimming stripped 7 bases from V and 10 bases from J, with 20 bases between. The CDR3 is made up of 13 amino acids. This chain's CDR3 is CSASPGSSYEQFF. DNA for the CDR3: TGCAGCGCCTCCCCTGGATCTTCATACGAGCAGTTCTTC.

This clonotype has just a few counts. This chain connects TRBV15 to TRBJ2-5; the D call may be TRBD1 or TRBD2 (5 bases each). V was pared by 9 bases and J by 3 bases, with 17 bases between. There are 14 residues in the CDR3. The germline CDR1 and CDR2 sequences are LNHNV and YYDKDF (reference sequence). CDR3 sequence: CATQTTRGEETQYF. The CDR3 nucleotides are TGTGCCACTCAGACAACACGGGGCGAAGAGACCCAGTACTTC.

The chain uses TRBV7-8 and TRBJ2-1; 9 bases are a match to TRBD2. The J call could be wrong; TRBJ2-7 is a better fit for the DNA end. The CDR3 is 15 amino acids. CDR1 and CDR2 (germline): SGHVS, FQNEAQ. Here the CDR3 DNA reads TGTGCCAGCAGCCCTGAGCGGCGGGGGGGCTACGAGCAGTACTTC. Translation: CASSPERRGGYEQYF.

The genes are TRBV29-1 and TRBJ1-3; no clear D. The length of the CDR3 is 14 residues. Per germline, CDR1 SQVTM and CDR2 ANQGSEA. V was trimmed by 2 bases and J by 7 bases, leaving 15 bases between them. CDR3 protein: CSVERNQAGNTIYF. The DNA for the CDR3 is TGCAGCGTTGAAAGGAACCAGGCGGGGAACACCATATATTTT.

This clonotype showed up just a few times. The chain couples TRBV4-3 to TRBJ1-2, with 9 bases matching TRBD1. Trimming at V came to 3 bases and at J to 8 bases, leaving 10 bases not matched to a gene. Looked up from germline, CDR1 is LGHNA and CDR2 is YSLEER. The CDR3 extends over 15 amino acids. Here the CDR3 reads CASSHLGTGRGGYTF. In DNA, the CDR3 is TGCGCCAGCAGCCACCTTGGGACAGGGCGGGGAGGCTACACCTTC.

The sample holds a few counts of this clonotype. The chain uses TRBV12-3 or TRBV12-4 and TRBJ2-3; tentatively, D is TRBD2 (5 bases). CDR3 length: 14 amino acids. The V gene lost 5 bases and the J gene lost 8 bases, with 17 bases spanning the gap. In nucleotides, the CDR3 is TGTGCCAGCAGTGCGAGGACCGTTCGGGGTACGCAGTATTTT. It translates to CASSARTVRGTQYF.

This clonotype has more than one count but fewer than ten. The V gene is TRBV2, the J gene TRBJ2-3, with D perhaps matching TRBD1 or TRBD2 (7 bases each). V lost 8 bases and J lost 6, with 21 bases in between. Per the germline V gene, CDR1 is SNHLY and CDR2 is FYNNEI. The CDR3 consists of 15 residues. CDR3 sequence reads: CASGGGTNRGDTQYF. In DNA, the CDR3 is TGTGCCAGCGGGGGGGGGACCAACAGGGGTGATACGCAGTATTTT.

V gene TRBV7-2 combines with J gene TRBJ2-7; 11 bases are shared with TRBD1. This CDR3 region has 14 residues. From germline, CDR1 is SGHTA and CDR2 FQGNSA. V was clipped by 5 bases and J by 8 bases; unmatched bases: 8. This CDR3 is CASSPGQGALKQYF. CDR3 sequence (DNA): TGTGCCAGCAGCCCAGGACAGGGGGCTCTCAAGCAGTACTTC.

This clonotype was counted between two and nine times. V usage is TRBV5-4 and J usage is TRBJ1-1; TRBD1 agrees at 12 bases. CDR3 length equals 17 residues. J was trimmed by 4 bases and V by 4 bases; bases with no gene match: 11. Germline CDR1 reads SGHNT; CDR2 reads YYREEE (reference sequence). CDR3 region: CASSRGQGAPSLTEAFF. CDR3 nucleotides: TGTGCCAGCAGCAGGGGACAGGGGGCACCATCCCTCACTGAAGCTTTCTTT.

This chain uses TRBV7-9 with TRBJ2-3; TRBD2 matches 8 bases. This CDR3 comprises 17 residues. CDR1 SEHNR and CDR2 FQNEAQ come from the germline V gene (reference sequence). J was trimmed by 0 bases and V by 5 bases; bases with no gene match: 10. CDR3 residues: CASSLLAGGTSTDTQYF. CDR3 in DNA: TGTGCCAGCAGCCTTCTCGCGGGGGGAACTAGCACAGATACGCAGTATTTT.

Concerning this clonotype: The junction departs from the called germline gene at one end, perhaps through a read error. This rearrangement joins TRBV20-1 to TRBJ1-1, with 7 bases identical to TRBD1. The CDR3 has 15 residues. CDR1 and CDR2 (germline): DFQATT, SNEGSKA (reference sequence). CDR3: CSPNGGQLMNTEAFF. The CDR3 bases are TGCAGCCCGAACGGGGGACAGCTCATGAATACTGAAGCTTTCTTT.

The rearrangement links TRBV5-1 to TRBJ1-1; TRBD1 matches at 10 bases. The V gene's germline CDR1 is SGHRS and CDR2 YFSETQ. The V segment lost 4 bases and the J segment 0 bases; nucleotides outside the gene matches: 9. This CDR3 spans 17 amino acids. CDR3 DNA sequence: TGCGCCAGCAGCCTGGGGACAGGGGACATTTTGAACACTGAAGCTTTCTTT. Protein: CASSLGTGDILNTEAFF. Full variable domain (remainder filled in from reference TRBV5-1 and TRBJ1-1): KAGVTQTPRYLIKTRGQQVTLSCSPISGHRSVSWYQQTPGQGLQFLFEYFSETQRNKGNFPGRFSGRQFSNSRSEMNVSTLELGDSALYLCASSLGTGDILNTEAFFGQGTRLTVV.

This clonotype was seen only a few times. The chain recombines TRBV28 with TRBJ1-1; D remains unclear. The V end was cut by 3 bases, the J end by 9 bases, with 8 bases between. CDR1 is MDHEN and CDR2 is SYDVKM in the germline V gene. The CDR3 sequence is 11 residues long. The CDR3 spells CASSFDLKAFF. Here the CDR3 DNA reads TGTGCCAGCAGTTTTGACCTGAAAGCTTTCTTT. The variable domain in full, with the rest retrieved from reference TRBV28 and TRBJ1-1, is DVKVTQSSRYLVKRTGEKVFLECVQDMDHENMFWYRQDPGLGLRLIYFSYDVKMKEKGDIPEGYSVSREKKERFSLILESASTNQTSMYLCASSFDLKAFFGQGTRLTVV.

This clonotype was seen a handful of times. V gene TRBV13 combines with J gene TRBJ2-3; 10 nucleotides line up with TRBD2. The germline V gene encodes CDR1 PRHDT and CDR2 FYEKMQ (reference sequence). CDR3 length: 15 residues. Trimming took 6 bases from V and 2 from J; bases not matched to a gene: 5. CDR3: CASREAGGITDTQYF. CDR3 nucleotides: TGTGCCAGCAGGGAAGCGGGGGGGATCACAGATACGCAGTATTTT.

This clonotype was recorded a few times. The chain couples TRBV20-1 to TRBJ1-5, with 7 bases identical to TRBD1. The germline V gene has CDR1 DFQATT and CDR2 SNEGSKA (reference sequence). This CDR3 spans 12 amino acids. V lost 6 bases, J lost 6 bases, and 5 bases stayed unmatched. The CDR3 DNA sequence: TGCAGTGCATTCAGGGGGGGTCAGCCCCAGCATTTT. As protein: CSAFRGGQPQHF.

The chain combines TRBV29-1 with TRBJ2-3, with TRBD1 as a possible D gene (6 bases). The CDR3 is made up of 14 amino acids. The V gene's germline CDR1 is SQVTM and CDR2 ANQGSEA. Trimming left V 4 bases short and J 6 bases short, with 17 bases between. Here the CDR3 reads CSVVLRAQGDTQYF. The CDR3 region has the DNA TGCAGCGTTGTACTGAGGGCTCAGGGGGATACGCAGTATTTT.

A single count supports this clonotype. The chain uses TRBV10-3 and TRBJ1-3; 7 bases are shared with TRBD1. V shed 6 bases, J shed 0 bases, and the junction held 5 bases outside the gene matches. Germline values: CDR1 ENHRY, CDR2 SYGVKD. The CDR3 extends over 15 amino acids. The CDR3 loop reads CAIRLQGTSGNTIYF. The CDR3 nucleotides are TGTGCCATCAGATTACAGGGGACCTCTGGAAACACCATATATTTT.

CDR3 nucleotides: TGCAGCCCTAAGGCGGAGCAGTCTGGGGAGACCCAGTACTTC. It is translated as CSPKAEQSGETQYF. The chain is built from TRBV20-1 and TRBJ2-5; D remains ambiguous. The CDR3 has 14 residues. Per the germline V gene, CDR1 is DFQATT and CDR2 is SNEGSKA (reference sequence).

CDR3 protein: CSARLRETEQYF. The DNA for the CDR3 is TGCAGTGCTAGGCTCAGGGAGACCGAGCAGTACTTC. This chain links TRBV20-1 with TRBJ2-5, with D perhaps assigned TRBD1 or TRBD2 (5 bases each). The last part of the DNA fits TRBJ2-7 better; the J call may be wrong. Per the germline V gene, CDR1 is DFQATT and CDR2 is SNEGSKA (reference sequence). This CDR3 is built from 12 residues.

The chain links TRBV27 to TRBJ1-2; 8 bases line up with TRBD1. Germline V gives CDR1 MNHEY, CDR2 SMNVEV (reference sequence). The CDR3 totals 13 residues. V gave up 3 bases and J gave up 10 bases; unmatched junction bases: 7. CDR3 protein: CASSFRQGPNYTF. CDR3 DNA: TGTGCCAGCAGTTTTAGACAGGGGCCTAACTACACCTTC.

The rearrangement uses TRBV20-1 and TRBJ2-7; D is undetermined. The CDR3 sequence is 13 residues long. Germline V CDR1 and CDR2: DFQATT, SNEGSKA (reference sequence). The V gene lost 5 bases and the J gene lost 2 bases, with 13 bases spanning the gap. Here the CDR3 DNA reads TGCAGTGCTCCCCCCGGAGTTACCTACGAGCAGTACTTC. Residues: CSAPPGVTYEQYF.

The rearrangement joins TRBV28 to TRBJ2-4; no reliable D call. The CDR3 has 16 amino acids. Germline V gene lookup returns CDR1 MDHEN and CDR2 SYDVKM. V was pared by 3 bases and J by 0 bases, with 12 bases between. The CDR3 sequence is CASSFITELAKNIQYF. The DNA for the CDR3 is TGTGCCAGCAGTTTTATAACAGAGTTAGCCAAAAACATTCAGTACTTC.

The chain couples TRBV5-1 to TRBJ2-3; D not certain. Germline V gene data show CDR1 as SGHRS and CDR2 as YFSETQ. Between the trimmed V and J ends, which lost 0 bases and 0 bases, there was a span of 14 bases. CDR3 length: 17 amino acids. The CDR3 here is CASSLGRTSDSTDTQYF. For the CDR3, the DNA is TGCGCCAGCAGCTTGGGGCGGACCTCCGATAGCACAGATACGCAGTATTTT.

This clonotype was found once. This CDR3 is CASSQQIMNTEAFF. The CDR3 bases are TGTGCCAGCAGCCAACAGATTATGAACACTGAAGCTTTCTTT. The genes are TRBV7-2 and TRBJ1-1; D is ambiguous. Germline V gene sequence: CDR1 SGHTA, CDR2 FQGNSA. The CDR3 consists of 14 residues. V was shortened by 5 bases and J by 0 bases, with 10 bases between the two germline ends. Full variable domain (rest looked up from reference TRBV7-2 and TRBJ1-1): GAGVSQSPSNKVTEKGKDVELRCDPISGHTALYWYRQSLGQGLEFLIYFQGNSAPDKSGLPSDRFSAERTGGSVSTLTIQRTQQEDSAVYLCASSQQIMNTEAFFGQGTRLTVV.

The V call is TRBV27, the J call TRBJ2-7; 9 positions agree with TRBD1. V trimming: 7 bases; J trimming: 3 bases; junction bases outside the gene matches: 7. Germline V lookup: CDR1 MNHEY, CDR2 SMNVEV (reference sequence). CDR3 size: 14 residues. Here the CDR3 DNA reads TGTGCCAGCAAACCAGGACAGGGGAGCTACGAGCAGTACTTC. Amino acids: CASKPGQGSYEQYF.